This TCR beta chain was observed in a study of blood T cell repertoires in COVID-19. The V end lost 2 bases, the J end lost 5 bases, and 17 bases lay between the germline ends. The CDR3 consists of 15 residues. Per the germline V gene, CDR1 is SGDLS and CDR2 is YYNGEE. This clone was seen more than once but under ten times. In the authors' workflow: Estimation of nucleated cell counts was performed using reference gene primer amplification. This table comes from immunoSEQ multiplex PCR, and its TCRdb copy is limited to in-frame clones, with some not included. The DNA was the basis for D and trimming; V, J and clone size are from that table. The sample has 360,000 or so clones, approximately 89% seen once.

The chain carries TRBV9 and TRBJ2-7; a weak D match, TRBD1 (6 bases). Sample: peripheral blood. The TCR was taken from a woman in her fifties or sixties with COVID-19, enrolled during active disease. The chain's CDR3 is CASSVQGTVIDEQYF. DNA for the CDR3: TGTGCCAGCAGCGTGCAGGGGACGGTCATCGACGAGCAGTACTTC. The entire variable domain, with the rest obtained from reference TRBV9 and TRBJ2-7, is as follows: DSGVTQTPKHLITATGQRVTLRCSPRSGDLSVYWYQQSLDQGLQFLIQYYNGEERAKGNILERFSAQQFPDLHSELNLSSLELGDSALYFCASSVQGTVIDEQYFGPGTRLTVT.